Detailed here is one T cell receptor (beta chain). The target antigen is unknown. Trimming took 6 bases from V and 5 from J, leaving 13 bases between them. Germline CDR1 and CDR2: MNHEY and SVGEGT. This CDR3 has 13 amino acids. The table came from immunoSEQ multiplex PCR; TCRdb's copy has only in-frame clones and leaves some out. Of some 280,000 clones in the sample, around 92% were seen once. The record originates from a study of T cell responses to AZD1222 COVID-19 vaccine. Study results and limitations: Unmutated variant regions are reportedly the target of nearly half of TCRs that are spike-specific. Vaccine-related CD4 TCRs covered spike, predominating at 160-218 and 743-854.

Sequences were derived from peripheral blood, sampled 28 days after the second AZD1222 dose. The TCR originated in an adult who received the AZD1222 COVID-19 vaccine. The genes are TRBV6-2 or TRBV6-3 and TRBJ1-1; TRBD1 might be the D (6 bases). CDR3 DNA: TGTGCCAGCAGATACCTAGGGGGGACTGAAGCTTTCTTT. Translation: CASRYLGGTEAFF.